The 26 T cell receptor beta chains in this list originate from one sample, sequenced in a study of post-analysis software for immune sequencing data. cDNA libraries of TCR beta carried unique molecular identifiers. TCRdb used MiXCR to reprocess the PCR reads, holding one entry per CDR3 protein. The data contain 700,000 to 800,000 distinct CDR3 sequences, 25% to 30% of them singletons. Findings and limits, study-wide: TRBV segments more frequent in patients than in controls numbered about 5 and included TRBV5-6, TRBV5-1 and TRBV20-1.

Their specific antigens are unknown. The sample comprised blood. The receptor set was obtained from a girl aged 5-17 years with multiple sclerosis.

There are many counts of this clonotype. The rearrangement links TRBV29-1 to TRBJ2-3; TRBD1 might be the D (6 bases). The CDR3 contains 14 residues. V was shortened by 7 bases and J by 0 bases, with 14 bases between the two germline ends. Germline values: CDR1 SQVTM, CDR2 ANQGSEA. This CDR3 is CSGTTGHSTDTQYF. The CDR3 DNA reads TGCAGCGGTACAACAGGGCATAGCACAGATACGCAGTATTTT.

J is TRBJ2-5 and V is TRBV20-1; D is possibly TRBD2 (5 bases). Germline V gives CDR1 DFQATT, CDR2 SNEGSKA (reference sequence). This CDR3 contains 8 residues. The CDR3 DNA reads as TGCAGGCCGGGGATCCAGTACTTC. Residues: CRPGIQYF.

This clonotype turned up a few times. The genes are TRBV5-1 and TRBJ2-3, with unresolved D. The CDR3 is made up of 15 amino acids. V was trimmed by 4 bases and J by 4 bases, leaving 16 bases between them. Germline CDR1 is SGHRS and CDR2 is YFSETQ. The CDR3 protein is CASSPLFRASDTQYF. CDR3 nucleotides: TGCGCCAGCAGCCCCTTGTTTCGGGCTTCAGATACGCAGTATTTT.

CDR3 bases: TGTGCCAGTAGTATGGGACAGCCCAGCTCCTACGAGCAGTACTTC. It codes for CASSMGQPSSYEQYF. The rearrangement uses TRBV19 and TRBJ2-7; 7 bases fit TRBD1. The CDR3 loop spans 15 amino acids. J gave up 0 bases and V 3 bases, and 5 bases lay outside the gene matches. Germline V gene data show CDR1 as LNHDA and CDR2 as SQIVND (reference sequence).

This clonotype was observed a single time. The rearrangement links TRBV6-5 to TRBJ2-1; the D is unclear. Germline values: CDR1 MNHEY, CDR2 SVGAGI. V was clipped by 6 bases and J by 8 bases, with 17 bases between them. This CDR3 comprises 14 residues. CDR3 sequence (DNA): TGTGCCAGCAGCTCCGGCGAAATGGGCGATGAGCAGTTCTTC. The encoded protein is CASSSGEMGDEQFF.

The chain carries TRBV5-1 and TRBJ2-5; 14 bases line up with TRBD2. With V trimmed by 4 bases and J by 2 bases, 7 bases remained unmatched. In germline, CDR1 is SGHRS, CDR2 YFSETQ. The CDR3 is made up of 17 amino acids. In DNA, the CDR3 is TGCGCCAGCAGCCAACTGGGACTAGCGGGAGCTCAAGAGACCCAGTACTTC. Its protein is CASSQLGLAGAQETQYF.

This clonotype was picked up a small number of times. The gene calls are TRBV6-5 and TRBJ2-7, with TRBD1 matching over 7 bases. The CDR3 is 14 residues long. The V gene end was trimmed by 5 bases and the J gene end by 2 bases; junction bases not matched to a gene: 6. CDR1 and CDR2 (germline): MNHEY, SVGAGI. CDR3 nucleotide sequence: TGTGCCAGCAGTCGACAGGGTTCGGCCTACGAGCAGTACTTC. Its translation is CASSRQGSAYEQYF.

In the case of this clonotype: A junction boundary mismatches the germline segment, possibly from a read error. The chain has TRBV10-3 and TRBJ2-6, with D perhaps given as TRBD1 or TRBD2 (5 bases each). The CDR3 spans 17 residues. Germline V gene sequence: CDR1 ENHRY, CDR2 SYGVKD. The CDR3 DNA is TGTGCCATCAGTGACGGGGACGGGTACTCTGGTGCCAACGTCCTGACTTTC. Translating gives CAISDGDGYSGANVLTF.

This clonotype was counted only a few times. The chain joins TRBV6-2 or TRBV6-3 to TRBJ2-1, with D possibly called TRBD1 or TRBD2 (5 bases each). Trimming cost V 6 bases and J 9 bases, with 24 bases left between them. The CDR3 consists of 16 residues. CDR1 is MNHEY, CDR2 SVGEGT, per germline. As DNA, the CDR3 is TGTGCCAGCAGGCCAAACCGGGGCATTCCTCAGGGTGAGCAGTTCTTC. Its protein is CASRPNRGIPQGEQFF.

About this clonotype: This could be a read error, since a much larger clone is one nucleotide away. The CDR3: CASGVERLDSPPHF. DNA for the CDR3: TGTGCCAGCGGAGTTGAGCGCCTAGATTCACCCCCCCACTTT. This sequence joins TRBV12-3 or TRBV12-4 and TRBJ1-6; D remains ambiguous. This CDR3 comprises 14 residues.

With regard to this clonotype: A read error may produce the germline difference seen at one junction end. This sequence joins TRBV15 and TRBJ1-5; 9 nucleotides agree with TRBD1. Germline lookup yields CDR1 LNHNV and CDR2 YYDKDF (reference sequence). This CDR3 contains 15 residues. The CDR3 loop is CATSGDRGYNQPQHF. As DNA, the CDR3 is TGTGCCACCAGCGGAGACAGGGGGTACAATCAGCCCCAGCATTTT.

The chain combines TRBV9 with TRBJ1-6; unclear D gene. CDR3 length equals 18 residues. Trimming took off 3 bases at V and 0 bases at J, with 16 bases between the two ends. The germline gives CDR1 SGDLS, CDR2 YYNGEE. CDR3 residues: CASSGTWSASSYNSPLHF. The CDR3 DNA reads as TGTGCCAGCAGCGGAACATGGTCTGCTAGCTCCTATAATTCACCCCTCCACTTT.

This clonotype was picked up a small number of times. The chain uses TRBV20-1 and TRBJ1-2; 9 bases line up with TRBD1. The germline V gene encodes CDR1 DFQATT and CDR2 SNEGSKA (reference sequence). The CDR3 runs 15 residues. Trimming cost V 0 bases and J 1 base; bases outside gene matches: 3. Here the CDR3 DNA reads TGCAGTGCTAGAGATGAGGGACAGGGTAACTATGGCTACACCTTC. Translated, it gives CSARDEGQGNYGYTF.

This clonotype was counted only a few times. The genes are TRBV6-7 and TRBJ1-4, with D perhaps matching TRBD1 (5 bases). TRBV6-7 is identified as an open reading frame with a role that is uncertain. The germline V and J ends were trimmed by 0 bases and 8 bases, with 10 bases remaining between them. The CDR3 is made up of 14 amino acids. CDR3 DNA sequence: TGTGCCAGCAGTTACTCGCCATACAGGGAAAAACTGTTTTTT. Translation: CASSYSPYREKLFF.

This chain connects TRBV27 to TRBJ1-1; D gene uncertain. This CDR3 is 14 amino acids long. V was cut by 5 bases and J by 2 bases, with 12 bases left in between. Germline CDR1 and CDR2: MNHEY and SMNVEV (reference sequence). Here the CDR3 DNA reads TGTGCCAGCAGTACCGCGGTCGGAAACACTGAAGCTTTCTTT. It is translated as CASSTAVGNTEAFF.

This clonotype has more than one count but fewer than ten. This sequence joins TRBV12-3 or TRBV12-4 and TRBJ2-1; 9 bases map to TRBD1. The CDR3 is 13 residues long. J gave up 8 bases and V 6 bases, and 5 bases lay outside the gene matches. This chain's CDR3 is CASRGQGGDEQFF. The CDR3 DNA reads as TGTGCCAGCAGGGGACAGGGAGGCGATGAGCAGTTCTTC.

This rearrangement joins TRBV10-3 to TRBJ2-2, with D hard to call. The CDR3 is 13 residues long. Trimming shortened V by 2 bases and J by 4 bases, and 5 bases separated the two germline ends. Germline-derived CDR1 and CDR2 are ENHRY and SYGVKD. CDR3 sequence reads: CAISENPTGELFF. For the CDR3, the DNA is TGTGCCATCAGTGAGAACCCCACCGGGGAGCTGTTTTTT.

The V call is TRBV5-1, the J call TRBJ1-1; TRBD1 agrees at 7 bases. The CDR3 runs 13 residues. Unmatched junction bases numbered 4, after V lost 4 bases and J lost 4 bases. Per germline, CDR1 SGHRS and CDR2 YFSETQ. For the CDR3, the DNA is TGCGCCAGCAGCCCATGGGACAGCACTGAAGCTTTCTTT. Its protein is CASSPWDSTEAFF.

The V and J genes are TRBV20-1 and TRBJ2-7; D not certain. The germline V gene encodes CDR1 DFQATT and CDR2 SNEGSKA (reference sequence). Trimming removed 5 bases at V and 0 bases at J, with 11 bases between. CDR3 length: 13 amino acids. CDR3 in amino acids: CSAPPGNSYEQYF. In DNA, the CDR3 is TGCAGTGCTCCCCCTGGGAACTCCTACGAGCAGTACTTC.

This chain links TRBV5-1 with TRBJ2-6; D gene ambiguous. In germline, CDR1 is SGHRS, CDR2 YFSETQ. The CDR3 sequence is 16 residues long. V shed 2 bases and J shed 0 bases, with 9 bases lying between them. The CDR3 loop is CASSLQQNSGANVLTF. The CDR3 DNA follows: TGCGCCAGCAGCTTACAACAGAACTCTGGGGCCAACGTCCTGACTTTC.

The V gene is TRBV10-3, the J gene TRBJ2-5, with a weak D call TRBD2 (5 bases). Trimming took off 4 bases at V and 5 bases at J, with 23 bases between the two ends. This CDR3 is built from 17 residues. CDR1 and CDR2 (germline): ENHRY, SYGVKD. Here the CDR3 reads CAISVTRGSVNGETQYF. As DNA, the CDR3 is TGTGCCATCAGTGTCACCCGGGGAAGCGTAAACGGGGAGACCCAGTACTTC.

This clonotype was counted between two and nine times. The V call is TRBV20-1, the J call TRBJ2-6; D ambiguous. CDR3 size: 13 residues. Germline CDR1 reads DFQATT; CDR2 reads SNEGSKA (reference sequence). Trimming stripped 6 bases from V and 2 bases from J, with 8 bases between. CDR3 sequence: CSAHIPGANVLTF. The CDR3 DNA is TGCAGTGCCCATATCCCTGGGGCCAACGTCCTGACTTTC.

The V call is TRBV4-3, the J call TRBJ2-7, with no clear D. With 0 bases removed from V and 3 bases from J, the gap between germline ends came to 6 bases. The CDR3 extends over 13 amino acids. Germline assignment: CDR1 LGHNA and CDR2 YSLEER. This CDR3 reads CASSQDPDYEQYF. The CDR3 DNA reads TGCGCCAGCAGCCAAGATCCGGACTACGAGCAGTACTTC.

Comment on this clonotype: A much larger clone is a single base away; this may be a read error. The V and J genes are TRBV28 and TRBJ2-1; no definite D call. The CDR3 has 14 amino acids. Germline CDR1 reads MDHEN; CDR2 reads SYDVKM. This CDR3 reads CASIPGGTNNEQCF. CDR3 sequence (DNA): TGTGCCAGCATCCCAGGCGGAACAAACAATGAGCAGTGCTTC.

Points on this clonotype: A much bigger clone sits one base away, suggesting this may be a read error. The chain is built from TRBV10-3 and TRBJ2-7, with a tentative D call TRBD2 (7 bases). The CDR3 contains 15 residues. Between the trimmed V and J ends, which lost 6 bases and 7 bases, there was a span of 22 bases. The germline CDR1 and CDR2 sequences are ENHRY and SYGVKD. CDR3 sequence: CAISWRGGSYNEQYF. CDR3 DNA sequence: TGTGCCATCAGCTGGAGGGGGGGCTCCTACAATGAGCAGTACTTC.

The genes are TRBV20-1 and TRBJ2-2; 7 bases fit TRBD2. J gave up 2 bases and V 5 bases, and 8 bases lay outside the gene matches. The germline gives CDR1 DFQATT, CDR2 SNEGSKA (reference sequence). The CDR3 covers 15 residues. CDR3 DNA: TGCAGTGCTTTCGGGACTAAGGGTAACACCGGGGAGCTGTTTTTT. Protein: CSAFGTKGNTGELFF.